These 25 T cell receptor beta chains were sequenced from one sample in a study of shared clonotypes between healthy human individuals. Terminally differentiated effector memory CD45RA+ cells were excluded by CCR7 positive selection of CD45RO-negative cells. Using immunoSEQ multiplex PCR, the repertoire was profiled, and TCRdb retains in-frame clones only, with some absent. This sample has millions of clones; about 94% occur once, and the top ten carry 1.1%. The sample taken for sequencing was naive CD8+ T cells sorted from blood. The receptors originated from a man younger than 30 in good health.

The rearrangement joins TRBV4-2 to TRBJ2-7; weak D call: TRBD2 (6 bases). This CDR3 region has 16 residues. Looked up from germline, CDR1 is LGHNA and CDR2 is YNFKEQ. V lost 4 bases, J lost 3 bases, and 19 bases lay in between. The CDR3 DNA sequence: TGTGCCAGCAGCCCCGAAAGCGCCCCGGGGGTCTACGAGCAGTACTTC. Translating gives CASSPESAPGVYEQYF.

The chain uses TRBV5-4 and TRBJ2-2; D unclear. Germline V lookup: CDR1 SGHNT, CDR2 YYREEE (reference sequence). Trimming removed 3 bases at V and 8 bases at J, with 14 bases between. The CDR3 contains 14 residues. The DNA of the CDR3 is TGTGCCAGCAGCTCCGGGCTAACCCCGGGGGAGCTGTTTTTT. Protein sequence: CASSSGLTPGELFF.

The V call is TRBV7-8, the J call TRBJ2-5; D is ambiguous. Germline-derived CDR1 and CDR2 are SGHVS and FQNEAQ. The length of the CDR3 is 11 residues. Trimming shortened V by 5 bases and J by 6 bases, and 7 bases separated the two germline ends. The CDR3 sequence: CASSLIQTQYF. The CDR3 DNA reads as TGTGCCAGCAGCCTAATCCAGACCCAGTACTTC.

This clone occurred once. The chain has TRBV29-1 and TRBJ2-7; a possible D gene is TRBD1 (6 bases). This CDR3 comprises 14 residues. Trimming pared 5 bases from V and 3 bases from J, leaving 17 bases between. Germline CDR1 is SQVTM and CDR2 is ANQGSEA. CDR3 DNA sequence: TGCAGCGTTTACGGGTCAGGGGACGGCTACGAGCAGTACTTC. It specifies CSVYGSGDGYEQYF.

V gene TRBV5-1 combines with J gene TRBJ2-7; 12 nucleotides align to TRBD2. The CDR3 contains 17 residues. Germline loops: CDR1 SGHRS, CDR2 YFSETQ. V lost 3 bases to trimming and J lost 0 bases; unmatched junction nucleotides: 7. CDR3 in DNA: TGCGCCAGCAGCTCCGGTGGACTAGCGGGGCCCTCCTACGAGCAGTACTTC. Its translation: CASSSGGLAGPSYEQYF.

The chain couples TRBV6-5 to TRBJ2-7, with 10 bases matching TRBD2. The trim removed 1 base at V and 2 bases at J, leaving 5 bases unmatched. The CDR3 consists of 16 residues. The germline gives CDR1 MNHEY, CDR2 SVGAGI. The CDR3 region is CASSYYSGRPTYEQYF. CDR3 sequence (DNA): TGTGCCAGCAGTTACTATAGCGGGAGGCCTACCTACGAGCAGTACTTC.

The chain employs TRBV27 and TRBJ1-2, with D perhaps TRBD1 (5 bases). CDR3 length: 15 amino acids. CDR1 is MNHEY and CDR2 is SMNVEV in the germline V gene (reference sequence). V lost 7 bases and J lost 3, with 18 bases in between. CDR3 in amino acids: CASTMRGAGYYGYTF. CDR3 coding DNA: TGTGCCAGCACCATGCGGGGCGCAGGTTACTATGGCTACACCTTC.

This chain uses TRBV7-6 with TRBJ2-2; 14 bases match TRBD2. CDR1 is SGHVS, CDR2 FNYEAQ, per germline. The CDR3 has 17 amino acids. After removal of 3 bases from V and 3 bases from J, the junction contained 3 bases not matched to a gene. The CDR3 sequence is CASSFRLAGGYTGELFF. The DNA of the CDR3 is TGTGCCAGCAGCTTTCGACTAGCGGGGGGGTACACCGGGGAGCTGTTTTTT. Complete variable domain (other parts from reference TRBV7-6 and TRBJ2-2): GAGVSQSPRYKVTKRGQDVALRCDPISGHVSLYWYRQALGQGPEFLTYFNYEAQQDKSGLPNDRFSAERPEGSISTLTIQRTEQRDSAMYRCASSFRLAGGYTGELFFGEGSRLTVL.

J is TRBJ2-1 and V is TRBV18; TRBD2 matches 7 bases. Looked up from germline, CDR1 is KGHSH and CDR2 is LQKENI. The CDR3 sequence is 16 residues long. Losses at the gene ends were 4 bases for V and 4 bases for J; bases not matched to a gene: 10. This chain's CDR3 is CASSLGTTGIYNEQFF. CDR3 nucleotides: TGTGCCAGCTCACTAGGGACTACTGGGATTTACAATGAGCAGTTCTTC.

Notes on this clone: The same CDR3 also results from other DNA sequences found in this sample. The rearrangement links TRBV27 to TRBJ2-7; the match to TRBD1 covers 9 bases. This CDR3 comprises 16 residues. V shed 2 bases and J 2 bases; nucleotides not matched to a gene: 7. Germline CDR1 and CDR2: MNHEY and SMNVEV (reference sequence). The CDR3 nucleotides read TGTGCCAGCAGTTTAGGACCGGGACAGGGAACCTACGAGCAGTACTTC. This codes for CASSLGPGQGTYEQYF.

Remarks on this clone: A far larger clone is just one base off, so this is likely a read error. CDR3 nucleotides: TGTGCCAGCAGCCCAACAGGGGCGAAAAACACCGGGGAGCTGTCTTTT. Encoded protein: CASSPTGAKNTGELSF. The chain recombines TRBV7-9 with TRBJ2-2; 7 positions match TRBD1. Germline loops: CDR1 SEHNR, CDR2 FQNEAQ (reference sequence). This CDR3 has 16 residues.

Comments on this clone: Distinct nucleotide sequences in the sample also encode this CDR3. This chain joins TRBV4-1 and TRBJ2-3; 11 nucleotides line up with TRBD2. The CDR3 covers 15 residues. Trimming took 1 base from V and 3 from J; bases not matched to a gene: 0. The germline gives CDR1 MGHRA, CDR2 YSYEKL. The DNA of the CDR3 is TGCGCCAGCAGCCAAGCTAGCGGGGGGACAGATACGCAGTATTTT. Encoded protein: CASSQASGGTDTQYF.

The chain combines TRBV27 with TRBJ2-2; D is perhaps TRBD1 or TRBD2 (5 bases each). The CDR3 extends over 16 amino acids. CDR1 is MNHEY, CDR2 SMNVEV, per germline (reference sequence). The V end was cut by 8 bases, the J end by 4 bases, with 20 bases between. The CDR3 region is CASSNIGTASTGELFF. In DNA, the CDR3 is TGTGCCAGCTCCAACATCGGGACGGCGAGCACCGGGGAGCTGTTTTTT.

This chain uses TRBV29-1 with TRBJ2-2; no clear D gene. The CDR3 covers 12 residues. Trimming left V 4 bases short and J 6 bases short, with 9 bases between. Germline V gene lookup returns CDR1 SQVTM and CDR2 ANQGSEA. CDR3 sequence: CSVALSSGELFF. Here the CDR3 DNA reads TGCAGCGTTGCCCTCTCGTCCGGGGAGCTGTTTTTT.

This chain links TRBV4-3 with TRBJ1-2; 8 bases are a match to TRBD1. This CDR3 has 15 amino acids. J gave up 6 bases and V 2 bases, and 8 bases lay outside the gene matches. The germline V gene has CDR1 LGHNA and CDR2 YSLEER. The CDR3: CASSQHPQGQDGYTF. CDR3 DNA: TGCGCCAGCAGCCAACATCCCCAGGGACAGGATGGCTACACCTTC.

The rearrangement links TRBV7-8 to TRBJ1-1; no reliable D call. The germline V gene has CDR1 SGHVS and CDR2 FQNEAQ. The CDR3 runs to 14 residues. Trimming pared 3 bases from V and 4 bases from J, leaving 12 bases between. The CDR3, as DNA: TGTGCCAGCAGCTTTTCGGAGGGTCGCACTGAAGCTTTCTTT. Its translation is CASSFSEGRTEAFF.

The V call is TRBV4-1, the J call TRBJ2-7; 11 bases line up with TRBD2. CDR1 and CDR2 from the germline V gene are MGHRA and YSYEKL. This CDR3 contains 15 residues. V dropped 1 base and J dropped 4; count of bases not matched to a gene: 3. Here the CDR3 DNA reads TGCGCCAGCAGCCAAGTGACTAGCGGGACTTACGAGCAGTACTTC. Amino acids: CASSQVTSGTYEQYF.

The chain links TRBV5-6 to TRBJ1-2; D remains ambiguous. The V end lost 2 bases, the J end lost 2 bases, and 7 bases lay between the germline ends. The CDR3 covers 13 residues. The germline gives CDR1 SGHDT, CDR2 YYEEEE. The CDR3 region is CASSLDMNYGYTF. In DNA form, the CDR3 reads TGTGCCAGCAGCTTAGACATGAACTATGGCTACACCTTC.

The CDR3 loop is CASSYFPDSPLHF. CDR3 nucleotide sequence: TGTGCCAGCAGTTACTTCCCCGATTCACCCCTCCACTTT. The chain uses TRBV6-5 and TRBJ1-6; D is unclear. This CDR3 has 13 residues. V was clipped by 1 base and J by 8 bases, with 6 bases between them. CDR1 and CDR2 from the germline V gene are MNHEY and SVGAGI.

The chain carries TRBV28 and TRBJ1-2; 7 bases line up with TRBD1. Looked up from germline, CDR1 is MDHEN and CDR2 is SYDVKM. Losses at the gene ends were 8 bases for V and 4 bases for J; bases not matched to a gene: 10. The CDR3 loop spans 14 amino acids. The CDR3 nucleotides are TGTGCCAGCGAGGGACAGCTGGAAGTCTATGGCTACACCTTC. This gives the protein CASEGQLEVYGYTF.

This chain uses TRBV13 with TRBJ2-7, with 7 bases fitting TRBD1. Germline assignment: CDR1 PRHDT and CDR2 FYEKMQ (reference sequence). V was clipped by 2 bases and J by 3 bases; unmatched bases: 7. CDR3 length: 15 residues. Here the CDR3 DNA reads TGTGCCAGCAGCTTATCCCAGACAGGGTACTACGAGCAGTACTTC. Amino acids: CASSLSQTGYYEQYF.

This chain joins TRBV7-3 and TRBJ2-3; no definite D call. Germline assignment: CDR1 SGHTA and CDR2 FQGTGA. V was cut by 3 bases and J by 1 base, with 14 bases left in between. The CDR3 extends over 16 amino acids. CDR3 sequence (DNA): TGTGCCAGCAGCTTTACGGTCGGCCCGGGCACAGATACGCAGTATTTT. The encoded protein is CASSFTVGPGTDTQYF.

The chain has TRBV7-9 and TRBJ2-7; the D gene is possibly TRBD1 (5 bases). The CDR3 consists of 14 residues. The V end was cut by 4 bases, the J end by 3 bases, with 13 bases between. Germline CDR1 and CDR2: SEHNR and FQNEAQ (reference sequence). CDR3 nucleotide sequence: TGTGCCAGCAGCTACCAGGGTTCCGGCTACGAGCAGTACTTC. Translation: CASSYQGSGYEQYF.

The chain combines TRBV28 with TRBJ2-7; 11 bases agree with TRBD1. Trimming cost V 6 bases and J 4 bases; bases outside gene matches: 14. Germline values: CDR1 MDHEN, CDR2 SYDVKM. The CDR3 extends over 17 amino acids. The CDR3 sequence is CASSSPGEDRGPYEQYF. For the CDR3, the DNA is TGTGCCAGCAGCTCCCCGGGCGAGGACAGGGGGCCGTACGAGCAGTACTTC.

The chain joins TRBV6-5 to TRBJ2-7; TRBD1 matches at 8 bases. Germline V gene sequence: CDR1 MNHEY, CDR2 SVGAGI. The trim removed 0 bases at V and 5 bases at J, leaving 9 bases unmatched. CDR3 length: 16 residues. This CDR3 reads CASSYSRTGRSDEQYF. In nucleotides, the CDR3 is TGTGCCAGCAGTTACTCCAGGACAGGGAGGTCGGACGAGCAGTACTTC.